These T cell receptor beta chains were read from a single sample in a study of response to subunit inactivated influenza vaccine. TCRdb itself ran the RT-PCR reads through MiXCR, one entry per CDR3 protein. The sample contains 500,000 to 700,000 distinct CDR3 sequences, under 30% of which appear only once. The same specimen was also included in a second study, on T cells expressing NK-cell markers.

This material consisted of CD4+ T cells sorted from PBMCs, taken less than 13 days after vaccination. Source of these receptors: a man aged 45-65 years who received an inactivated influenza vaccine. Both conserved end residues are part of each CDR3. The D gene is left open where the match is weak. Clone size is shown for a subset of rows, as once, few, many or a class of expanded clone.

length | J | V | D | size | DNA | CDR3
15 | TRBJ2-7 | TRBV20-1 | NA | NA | TGCAGTGCCTTGTACGGGGACCATCGGGTGGGGGAGAAGTACTTC | CSALYGDHRVGEKYF
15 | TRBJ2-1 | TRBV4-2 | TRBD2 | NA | TGTGCCAGCAGCCAAGAAGTGGTAGCGGGCAATGAGCAGTTCTTC | CASSQEVVAGNEQFF
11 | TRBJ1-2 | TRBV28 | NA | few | TGTGCCAGCCGAAGGGACATTGGCTACACCTTC | CASRRDIGYTF
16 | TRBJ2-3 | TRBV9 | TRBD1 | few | TGTGCCAGCAGCGGAACCGGGACAGGGGGCCCGACTACGCAGTATTTT | CASSGTGTGGPTTQYF
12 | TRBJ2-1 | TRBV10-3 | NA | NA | TGTGCCATCAGAGGACAGTCCAATGAGCAGTTCTTC | CAIRGQSNEQFF
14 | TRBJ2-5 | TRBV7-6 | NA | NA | TGTGCCAGCAGCACGGGATCGGCAGGGGAGACCCAGTACTTC | CASSTGSAGETQYF
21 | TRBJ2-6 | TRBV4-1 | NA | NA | TGCGCCAGCACACCAACAGGCGTACACCCCTTTGTGTTCTCTGGGGCCAACGTCCTGACTTTC | CASTPTGVHPFVFSGANVLTF
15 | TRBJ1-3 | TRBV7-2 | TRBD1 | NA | TGTGCCAGCAGCTTTCAGGGGGCGCCTGGAAACACCATATATTTT | CASSFQGAPGNTIYF
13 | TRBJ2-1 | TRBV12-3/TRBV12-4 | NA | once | TGTGCCAGCAGTTTACGACAGAGCGATGAGCAGTTCTTC | CASSLRQSDEQFF
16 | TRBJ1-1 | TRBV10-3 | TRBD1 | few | TGTGCCATCAGTGAGTTAAGGGACAGGGGGAACACTGAAGCTTTCTTT | CAISELRDRGNTEAFF
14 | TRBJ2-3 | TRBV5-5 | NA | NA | TGTGCCAGCAGCTTGGACTATGGCACAGATACGCAGTATTTT | CASSLDYGTDTQYF
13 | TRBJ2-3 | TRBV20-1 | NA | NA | TGCAGCGGGGACGCTGCTAGCACAGATACGCAGTATTTT | CSGDAASTDTQYF
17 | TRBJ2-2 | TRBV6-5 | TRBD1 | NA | TGTGCCAGCAGTTACGTGCGGGACAGGGGGCAAGCCGGGGAGCTGTTTTTT | CASSYVRDRGQAGELFF
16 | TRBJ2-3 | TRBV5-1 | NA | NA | TGCGCCAGCAGCGACGGACTATCCATTACCGCAGATACGCAGTATTTT | CASSDGLSITADTQYF
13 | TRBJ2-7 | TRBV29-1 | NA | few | TGCAGCGTTGCTTCACAGGGCACCTACGAGCAGTACTTC | CSVASQGTYEQYF
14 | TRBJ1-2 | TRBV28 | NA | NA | TGTGCCAGCAGACCGGGACCACTCAACTATGGCTACACCTTC | CASRPGPLNYGYTF
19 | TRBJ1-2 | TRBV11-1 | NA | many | TGTGCCAGCAGCTTCGTATCGGGGCGTAGGACAGCTATAGACTATGGCTACACCTTC | CASSFVSGRRTAIDYGYTF
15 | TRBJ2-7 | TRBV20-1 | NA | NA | TGCAGTGCTAGAGATAGCGGGACAGGACGTAACGAGCAGTACTTC | CSARDSGTGRNEQYF
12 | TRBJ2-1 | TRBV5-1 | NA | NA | TGCGCCAGCAGACTAGGCGTCAATGAGCAGTTCTTC | CASRLGVNEQFF
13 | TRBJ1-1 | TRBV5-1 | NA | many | TGCGCCAGCAGAGGGGGAGTGAACACTGAAGCTTTCTTT | CASRGGVNTEAFF
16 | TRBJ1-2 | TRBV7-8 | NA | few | TGTGCCAGCAGCCTAAGCTTGGCAGGGACTAACTATGGCTACACCTTC | CASSLSLAGTNYGYTF
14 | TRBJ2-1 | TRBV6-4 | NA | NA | TGTGCCAGCAGCCCCTTCTATTCTTACAATGAGCAGTTCTTC | CASSPFYSYNEQFF
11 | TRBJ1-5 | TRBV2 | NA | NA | TGTGCCAGCAGTGATGGGACGCCCCAGCATTTT | CASSDGTPQHF
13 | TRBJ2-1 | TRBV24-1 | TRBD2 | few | TGTGCCACCAGTGGGGGAGGGACGAATGAGCAGTTCTTC | CATSGGGTNEQFF
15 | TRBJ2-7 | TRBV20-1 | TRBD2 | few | TGCAGTGCTAGGAGGGCCGGGACTAGCCTATACGAGCAGTACTTC | CSARRAGTSLYEQYF
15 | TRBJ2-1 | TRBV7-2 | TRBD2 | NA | TGTGCCAGCAGCCGATCTAGCGGACTCTACAATGAGCAGTTCTTC | CASSRSSGLYNEQFF
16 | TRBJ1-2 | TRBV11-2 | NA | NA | TGTGCCAGCAGCATCGATAGGGGCAGCCTGGGCTATGGCTACACCTTC | CASSIDRGSLGYGYTF
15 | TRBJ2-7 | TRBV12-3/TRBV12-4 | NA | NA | TGTGCCAGCAGTCTCGAGCGCGCGCTGATGAGCGAGCAGTACTTC | CASSLERALMSEQYF
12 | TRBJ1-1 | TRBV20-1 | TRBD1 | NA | TGCAGTGCACTCCGGCAGGGGGCGCGAGCTTTCTTT | CSALRQGARAFF
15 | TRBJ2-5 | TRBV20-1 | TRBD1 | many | TGCAGTGCTAGATCCGGACAGGGAGATCGAGAGACCCAGTACTTC | CSARSGQGDRETQYF
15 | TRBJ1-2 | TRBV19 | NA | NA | TGTGCCAGTAGTATAAATTCAGCGAATAACTATGGCTACACCTTC | CASSINSANNYGYTF
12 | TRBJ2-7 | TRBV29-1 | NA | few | TGCAGCGTTGAAGATACAGCTACGAGGCAGTACTTC | CSVEDTATRQYF
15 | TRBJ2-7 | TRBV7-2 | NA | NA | TGTGCCAGCAGCCCCGTGGGCGGACAGCCCTACGAGCAGTACTTC | CASSPVGGQPYEQYF
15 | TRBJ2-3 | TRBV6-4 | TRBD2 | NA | TGTGCCAGCAGACGACTAGCGGGGGAGGTTGATACGCAGTATTTT | CASRRLAGEVDTQYF
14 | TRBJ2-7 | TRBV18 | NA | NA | TGTGCCAGCTCACTCGGACAGCAAGCCTACGAGCAGTACTTC | CASSLGQQAYEQYF
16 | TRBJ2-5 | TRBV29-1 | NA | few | TGCAGCGTTGAGACAGCTACAGGGATTCGGAAAGAGACCCAGTACTTC | CSVETATGIRKETQYF
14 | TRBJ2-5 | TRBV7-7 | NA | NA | TGTGCTAGCAGTGTATGGCGGGCCCCAGAGACCCAGTACTTC | CASSVWRAPETQYF
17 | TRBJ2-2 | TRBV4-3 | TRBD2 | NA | TGCGCCAGCAGCCAGGCACTAGCGGGGGGAAACACCGGGGAGCTGTTTTTT | CASSQALAGGNTGELFF
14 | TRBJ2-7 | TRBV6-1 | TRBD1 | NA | TGTGCCAGCAGGCGGTCAGGGGGCTCCCACGAGCAGTACTTC | CASRRSGGSHEQYF
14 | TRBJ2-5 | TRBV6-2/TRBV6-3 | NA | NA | TGTGCCAGCAGTACCGGTTGGGGGAGTGAGACCCAGTACTTC | CASSTGWGSETQYF
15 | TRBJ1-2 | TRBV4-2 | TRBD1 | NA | TGTGCCAGCAGCCAAGAATTCGACAGGGATAACGGCTACACCTTC | CASSQEFDRDNGYTF
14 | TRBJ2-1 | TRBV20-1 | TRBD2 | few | TGCAGTAGGAGGACTAGCGGACTGTACAATGAGCAGTTCTTC | CSRRTSGLYNEQFF
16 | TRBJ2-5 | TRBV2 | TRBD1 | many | TGTGCCAGCAGTCGAATAGGGGCCAGGGGGCTGAAGACCCAGTACTTC | CASSRIGARGLKTQYF
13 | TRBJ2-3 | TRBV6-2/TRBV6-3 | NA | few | TGTGCCAGCAGAGACTTGGGGCCTGATACGCAGTATTTT | CASRDLGPDTQYF
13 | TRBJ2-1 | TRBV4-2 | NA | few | TGTGCCAGCAGCCAAGACCGAGACAGGGAGCAGTTCTTC | CASSQDRDREQFF
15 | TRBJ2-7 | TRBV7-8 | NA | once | TGTGCCAGCAGCTTAGCGCACTATTTGGGGGTCGAGCAGTACTTC | CASSLAHYLGVEQYF
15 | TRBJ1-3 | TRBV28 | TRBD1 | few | TGTGCCAGCAGTGTACCGGGACAGCAACGAAACACCATATATTTT | CASSVPGQQRNTIYF
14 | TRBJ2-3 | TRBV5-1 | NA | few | TGCGCCAGCAGCCCTCGAGCTAGCACAGATACGCAGTATTTT | CASSPRASTDTQYF
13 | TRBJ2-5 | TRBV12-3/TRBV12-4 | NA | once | TGTGCCAGCAGCTACACCACGAAAGAGACCCAGTACTTC | CASSYTTKETQYF
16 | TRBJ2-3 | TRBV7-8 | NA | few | TGTGCCAGCAGCTTAACCCGACCTTTCGGCACAGATACGCAGTATTTT | CASSLTRPFGTDTQYF